These 22 T cell receptor beta chains share one sample of origin, sequenced in a study of low-dose radiotherapy and immunotherapy resistance in tumors. Time point meaning: before trial treatment. Using a constant-region primer together with a V-primer adapter, TCRs were subjected to 15 to 25 PCR cycles of amplification. TCRdb reprocessed the reads with MiXCR, giving one entry per CDR3 protein. Altogether about 50,000 distinct CDR3 sequences are present, over 9.5% being singletons, with the ten largest covering 6.2%. The input for sequencing was PBMCs, taken before treatment. The receptors here all came from a female donor with ovarian cancer.

This clonotype was seen at least ten times. The chain carries TRBV2 and TRBJ2-2; tentative D call: TRBD2 (7 bases). Germline CDR1 SNHLY, CDR2 FYNNEI. V lost 5 bases, J lost 6 bases, and 19 bases lay in between. The CDR3 is made up of 16 amino acids. CDR3 sequence (DNA): TGTGCCAGCAGTAGGGGGGGACCCTTATTTCCCGGGGAGCTGTTTTTT. It encodes CASSRGGPLFPGELFF.

This clonotype was detected many times. The chain uses TRBV27 and TRBJ2-7; TRBD1 matches 8 bases. Germline V gene lookup returns CDR1 MNHEY and CDR2 SMNVEV (reference sequence). The CDR3 contains 14 residues. Germline trimming cut 5 bases from V and 0 bases from J; bases unmatched to any gene: 3. The CDR3 spells CASSKDRDSYEQYF. In nucleotides, the CDR3 is TGTGCCAGCAGTAAGGACAGGGACTCCTACGAGCAGTACTTC.

This clonotype was seen repeatedly, ten times or more. V and J are TRBV5-1 and TRBJ1-5; maybe TRBD1 (5 bases). The CDR3 spans 14 residues. With 0 bases removed from V and 6 bases from J, the gap between germline ends came to 10 bases. Germline V gene lookup returns CDR1 SGHRS and CDR2 YFSETQ. The CDR3 DNA reads TGCGCCAGCAGCTTGGATTCTGGGGGTCAGCCCCAGCATTTT. This translates into CASSLDSGGQPQHF.

On this clonotype itself: A far larger clone is one base from this, pointing to a likely read error. CDR3 residues: CAISAGQLIYNEQYF. In DNA, the CDR3 is TGTGCCATCAGTGCCGGACAGTTGATTTACAATGAGCAGTACTTC. This rearrangement joins TRBV10-3 to TRBJ2-7; D may be TRBD1 (6 bases). The CDR3 length is 15 residues. Trimming took 4 bases from V and 7 from J, leaving 20 bases between them. CDR1 and CDR2 from the germline V gene are ENHRY and SYGVKD.

With regard to this clonotype: It is likely a read error: a sequence one base away is far more abundant. The genes are TRBV12-3 or TRBV12-4 and TRBJ2-1; the D call may be TRBD1 or TRBD2 (5 bases each). With 6 bases removed from V and 10 bases from J, the gap between germline ends came to 31 bases. The length of the CDR3 is 18 residues. CDR3 sequence reads: CASSSSGRTLIGAKEQFF. The CDR3 DNA sequence: TGTGCCAGCAGCTCTTCGGGACGGACCTTGATTGGGGCGAAAGAGCAGTTCTTC.

This clonotype was found many times. J is TRBJ1-2 and V is TRBV14; 7 nucleotides line up with TRBD1. The CDR3 spans 15 residues. The germline V gene encodes CDR1 SGHDN and CDR2 FVKESK. The V segment lost 3 bases and the J segment 7 bases; nucleotides outside the gene matches: 11. In DNA form, the CDR3 reads TGTGCCAGCAGCCACCCGGACAGGCCGTCGGGTGGCTACACCTTC. It translates to CASSHPDRPSGGYTF.

This chain uses TRBV18 with TRBJ1-1, with 8 bases matching TRBD1. V lost 4 bases to trimming and J lost 3 bases; unmatched junction nucleotides: 7. Germline values: CDR1 KGHSH, CDR2 LQKENI. This CDR3 comprises 15 residues. The CDR3 nucleotides are TGTGCCAGCTCACAGAGCAGGGGGCTCGACACTGAAGCTTTCTTT. Translated, it gives CASSQSRGLDTEAFF.

This clonotype was seen many times. The chain couples TRBV3-1 to TRBJ2-6, with D uncertain. Germline assignment: CDR1 LGHDT and CDR2 YNNKEL (reference sequence). There are 15 residues in the CDR3. V was pared by 1 base and J by 0 bases, with 4 bases between. CDR3 sequence reads: CASSQVRSGANVLTF. DNA of the CDR3: TGTGCCAGCAGCCAAGTTCGCTCTGGGGCCAACGTCCTGACTTTC.

This clonotype was picked up many times. The chain combines TRBV3-1 with TRBJ2-3; 10 bases match TRBD2. V trimming: 1 base; J trimming: 4 bases; junction bases outside the gene matches: 2. Germline loops: CDR1 LGHDT, CDR2 YNNKEL (reference sequence). This CDR3 has 15 residues. CDR3 sequence (DNA): TGTGCCAGCAGCCAAGGAGCGGGGGGGCCAGATACGCAGTATTTT. Its protein product is CASSQGAGGPDTQYF.

The table lists this clonotype with many counts. The rearrangement uses TRBV12-5 and TRBJ2-2; D remains unclear. Germline CDR1 and CDR2: LGHNT and FRNRAP. Trimming pared 3 bases from V and 3 bases from J, leaving 8 bases between. The CDR3 runs 14 residues. The DNA of the CDR3 is TGTGCTAGTGGTTTTGTCGTTGACACCGGGGAGCTGTTTTTT. Its translation is CASGFVVDTGELFF.

The V and J genes are TRBV5-1 and TRBJ2-7; TRBD1 matches 7 bases. Per germline, CDR1 SGHRS and CDR2 YFSETQ. The CDR3 is 14 amino acids. After removal of 0 bases from V and 3 bases from J, the junction contained 3 bases not matched to a gene. In DNA form, the CDR3 reads TGCGCCAGCAGCTTGGCTGCAGGGGGCTACGAGCAGTACTTC. Its protein product is CASSLAAGGYEQYF.

This clonotype has ten or more counts. V usage is TRBV2 and J usage is TRBJ1-2; the D gene is possibly TRBD1 (5 bases). Trimming stripped 3 bases from V and 7 bases from J, with 12 bases between. Germline V gene sequence: CDR1 SNHLY, CDR2 FYNNEI. The CDR3 is 13 amino acids. CDR3 coding DNA: TGTGCCAGCAGTGAGTTGGGGCAGAGTGGCTACACCTTC. Protein product: CASSELGQSGYTF. The full variable domain, with the rest looked up from reference TRBV2 and TRBJ1-2, is EPEVTQTPSHQVTQMGQEVILRCVPISNHLYFYWYRQILGQKVEFLVSFYNNEISEKSEIFDDQFSVERPDGSNFTLKIRSTKLEDSAMYFCASSELGQSGYTFGSGTRLTVV.

This clonotype was found many times. The rearrangement uses TRBV11-3 and TRBJ2-7; possible D gene TRBD2, 5 bases. Trimming cost V 1 base and J 2 bases, with 9 bases left between them. The CDR3 covers 14 residues. Germline V gene data show CDR1 as SGHNT and CDR2 as YENEEA. The CDR3 sequence is CASSLAGNTYEQYF. Here the CDR3 DNA reads TGTGCCAGCAGCTTAGCCGGGAACACCTACGAGCAGTACTTC.

This clonotype was detected ten times or more. The V gene is TRBV21-1, the J gene TRBJ1-6; the D call in the table, TRBD1, was not verified against the DNA. TRBV21-1 represents a pseudogene. CDR3 size: 14 residues. This chain's CDR3 is CAGAGTGYNSPLHF. Here the CDR3 DNA reads TGTGCCGGGGCGGGGACAGGGTATAATTCACCCCTCCACTTT.

The V gene is TRBV27, the J gene TRBJ2-6, with 9 bases matching TRBD1. Germline V gene sequence: CDR1 MNHEY, CDR2 SMNVEV (reference sequence). V lost 6 bases, J lost 0 bases, and 6 bases stayed unmatched. CDR3 size: 17 residues. The CDR3 region is CASRPGQGPSGANVLTF. In DNA form, the CDR3 reads TGTGCCAGCAGACCGGGACAGGGACCCTCTGGGGCCAACGTCCTGACTTTC.

In this sample, this clonotype is medium-sized (0.01 to 0.1%). The chain is built from TRBV28 and TRBJ2-1; 7 nucleotides line up with TRBD2. The CDR3 consists of 13 residues. Germline lookup yields CDR1 MDHEN and CDR2 SYDVKM. V shed 8 bases, J shed 5 bases, and the junction held 6 bases outside the gene matches. The CDR3 is CASSLGGDNEQFF. The CDR3 DNA reads TGTGCCAGCTCCCTGGGGGGGGACAATGAGCAGTTCTTC.

This clonotype was recorded many times. This rearrangement joins TRBV4-1 to TRBJ2-7, with D maybe TRBD1 (8 bases). Germline V gene sequence: CDR1 MGHRA, CDR2 YSYEKL. The CDR3 runs to 17 residues. Trimming took 4 bases from V and 1 from J, leaving 20 bases between them. CDR3 protein: CASSPKAGQGASYEQYF. The CDR3 bases are TGCGCCAGCAGCCCCAAAGCGGGGCAGGGGGCTTCCTACGAGCAGTACTTC.

In this sample, this clonotype turned up many times. The gene calls are TRBV29-1 and TRBJ1-1; no clear D gene. CDR3 length: 12 amino acids. The germline V gene encodes CDR1 SQVTM and CDR2 ANQGSEA. V was trimmed by 4 bases and J by 2 bases, leaving 8 bases between them. The DNA for the CDR3 is TGCAGCGTTGTGCAGCAAAACACTGAAGCTTTCTTT. It is translated as CSVVQQNTEAFF.

This clonotype was observed a handful of times. A far larger clone lies a single base away; this is likely a read error. The V call is TRBV27, the J call TRBJ2-7; weak D call: TRBD1 (5 bases). The CDR3 consists of 11 residues. V was pared by 6 bases and J by 3 bases, with 6 bases between. Germline values: CDR1 MNHEY, CDR2 SMNVEV (reference sequence). CDR3 sequence reads: CASRTDYEQYF. The CDR3 DNA reads as TGTGCCAGCAGGACAGACTACGAGCAGTACTTC.

This clonotype occurred many times. CDR3 region: CASSVGGTDTQYF. CDR3 DNA sequence: TGTGCCAGCAGCGTAGGGGGTACAGATACGCAGTATTTT. J is TRBJ2-3 and V is TRBV9; D remains unclear. There are 13 residues in the CDR3. The germline gives CDR1 SGDLS, CDR2 YYNGEE. Trimming removed 0 bases at V and 3 bases at J, with 5 bases between.

A few counts support this clonotype. Since a far larger clone is one base different, this is likely a read error. The V and J genes are TRBV5-3 and TRBJ2-7, with 8 bases identical to TRBD2. TRBV5-3 falls under the ORF class, with uncertain function. The CDR3 is 16 amino acids. The CDR3 bases are TGTGCCAGCAGCTCCGGCCAGCGGGAGACCTACAATGAGCAGTACTTC. Its protein is CASSSGQRETYNEQYF.

V usage is TRBV4-1 and J usage is TRBJ1-5; D is uncertain. The V end was cut by 5 bases, the J end by 3 bases, with 11 bases between. The CDR3 spans 14 residues. In germline, CDR1 is MGHRA, CDR2 YSYEKL. The CDR3 DNA reads as TGCGCCAGCAGCAGCCTAGATCCCAATCAGCCCCAGCATTTT. It encodes CASSSLDPNQPQHF.